This TCR beta chain was captured by sequencing in a study of tissue T cells after allogeneic stem cell transplantation. CDR1 and CDR2 from the germline V gene are SGHRS and YFSETQ. This CDR3 is built from 15 residues. V shed 4 bases and J shed 0 bases, with 13 bases lying between them. The assay was immunoSEQ multiplex PCR, and TCRdb's table has in-frame clones only and misses some. This table has some 6,800 clones, around three fifths appearing once. This clone rates as medium-sized. The rearrangement links TRBV5-1 to TRBJ1-2, with TRBD1 as a possible D gene (5 bases). The receptor's source is a female donor of 60 years or more with lung cancer. Sequencing was performed on duodenum tissue, taken at autopsy. The CDR3 DNA reads TGCGCCAGCAGCGGGGGACGGCAGGCTAACTATGGCTACACCTTC. Its protein product is CASSGGRQANYGYTF.